A selection of T cell receptor beta chains follows, all from one sample in a study of T cells after yellow fever vaccination. TCRdb re-derived calls from the 5' RACE reads in MiXCR, one entry per CDR3 protein. The table lists some 600,000 distinct CDR3 sequences, roughly an eighth of them singletons. The sequencing used PBMCs, collected on the day of the yellow fever booster vaccination. The source is a man aged 25 to 40 who received the YFV17D yellow fever vaccine. Each CDR3 is given with its conserved first and last residue. The order of the fields is V gene, J gene, D gene, clone size, CDR3 protein, CDR3 DNA. A D gene is named only where the DNA matches it firmly. Rows may omit the clone size; those that give it use once, few, many or a size class.

v_gene: TRBV20-1; j_gene: TRBJ2-7; d_gene: TRBD2; abundance: few; CDR3aa: CSARAPPGLAGAAPYEQYF; CDR3nt: TGCAGTGCTAGAGCCCCCCCCGGACTAGCGGGAGCTGCCCCCTACGAGCAGTACTTC
v_gene: TRBV6-1; j_gene: TRBJ2-1; d_gene: -; abundance: few; CDR3aa: CASPPEPKYYNEQFF; CDR3nt: TGTGCCAGCCCCCCAGAACCCAAATACTACAATGAGCAGTTCTTC
v_gene: TRBV2; j_gene: TRBJ2-3; d_gene: TRBD2; abundance: -; CDR3aa: CASRDRDYTDTQYF; CDR3nt: TGTGCCAGCAGAGACCGGGACTACACAGATACGCAGTATTTT
v_gene: TRBV11-2; j_gene: TRBJ1-6; d_gene: -; abundance: -; CDR3aa: CASSLGFGRGAVNSPLHF; CDR3nt: TGTGCCAGCAGCTTAGGTTTTGGTCGCGGCGCCGTTAATTCACCCCTCCACTTT
v_gene: TRBV14; j_gene: TRBJ2-7; d_gene: -; abundance: -; CDR3aa: CASSQELSYEQYF; CDR3nt: TGTGCCAGCAGCCAAGAACTATCCTACGAGCAGTACTTC
v_gene: TRBV29-1; j_gene: TRBJ2-1; d_gene: -; abundance: few; CDR3aa: CSVEGRDPTFEQFF; CDR3nt: TGCAGCGTTGAAGGCCGGGACCCCACGTTTGAGCAGTTCTTC
v_gene: TRBV3-1; j_gene: TRBJ1-5; d_gene: -; abundance: few; CDR3aa: CASSQDKPGAYQPQHF; CDR3nt: TGTGCCAGCAGCCAAGATAAGCCGGGGGCCTATCAGCCCCAGCATTTT
v_gene: TRBV11-1; j_gene: TRBJ1-1; d_gene: -; abundance: -; CDR3aa: CASSHYGETFF; CDR3nt: TGTGCCAGCAGCCATTACGGCGAAACTTTCTTT
v_gene: TRBV7-9; j_gene: TRBJ2-3; d_gene: -; abundance: few; CDR3aa: CASSSTEGSTDTQYF; CDR3nt: TGTGCCAGCAGCTCGACGGAGGGGAGCACAGATACGCAGTATTTT
v_gene: TRBV25-1; j_gene: TRBJ2-1; d_gene: TRBD2; abundance: -; CDR3aa: CASSERPSGPSDEQFF; CDR3nt: TGTGCCAGCAGTGAAAGACCTAGCGGGCCTAGCGATGAGCAGTTCTTC
v_gene: TRBV18; j_gene: TRBJ2-1; d_gene: -; abundance: few; CDR3aa: CASSPIQAVGQFF; CDR3nt: TGTGCCAGCTCACCAATCCAAGCCGTGGGGCAGTTCTTC
v_gene: TRBV19; j_gene: TRBJ2-2; d_gene: TRBD2; abundance: -; CDR3aa: CASKKRGDTGELFF; CDR3nt: TGTGCCAGTAAAAAACGGGGGGACACCGGGGAGCTGTTTTTT
v_gene: TRBV5-6; j_gene: TRBJ2-7; d_gene: -; abundance: -; CDR3aa: CASSFIASYEQYF; CDR3nt: TGTGCCAGCAGCTTTATTGCTTCCTACGAGCAGTACTTC
v_gene: TRBV20-1; j_gene: TRBJ2-1; d_gene: TRBD2; abundance: -; CDR3aa: CSASLLPGLAGVDEQFF; CDR3nt: TGCAGTGCTAGTCTCCTTCCGGGACTAGCGGGAGTAGATGAGCAGTTCTTC
v_gene: TRBV19; j_gene: TRBJ2-6; d_gene: -; abundance: few; CDR3aa: CATSKVGARPYSGANVLTF; CDR3nt: TGTGCCACCAGTAAGGTCGGGGCCAGGCCTTATTCTGGGGCCAACGTCCTGACTTTC
v_gene: TRBV20-1; j_gene: TRBJ1-2; d_gene: -; abundance: -; CDR3aa: CSASDPSEGIIYGYTF; CDR3nt: TGCAGTGCTAGCGACCCAAGCGAGGGAATCATTTATGGCTACACCTTC
v_gene: TRBV18; j_gene: TRBJ2-1; d_gene: -; abundance: few; CDR3aa: CASSPTTRSNEQFF; CDR3nt: TGTGCCAGCTCACCGACTACCCGGAGCAATGAGCAGTTCTTC
v_gene: TRBV6-1; j_gene: TRBJ2-6; d_gene: -; abundance: few; CDR3aa: CASSLRRAGANVLTF; CDR3nt: TGTGCCAGCAGCCTACGACGGGCTGGGGCCAACGTCCTGACTTTC
v_gene: TRBV3-1; j_gene: TRBJ2-7; d_gene: -; abundance: many; CDR3aa: CASSQTYYEQYF; CDR3nt: TGTGCCAGCAGCCAAACCTACTACGAGCAGTACTTC
v_gene: TRBV14; j_gene: TRBJ2-1; d_gene: -; abundance: -; CDR3aa: CASSQESGPLQFF; CDR3nt: TGTGCCAGCAGCCAAGAGTCGGGACCCCTGCAGTTCTTC
v_gene: TRBV6-4; j_gene: TRBJ2-2; d_gene: -; abundance: -; CDR3aa: CASSDGRNTGELFF; CDR3nt: TGTGCCAGCAGTGACGGGCGGAACACCGGGGAGCTGTTTTTT
v_gene: TRBV10-3; j_gene: TRBJ1-3; d_gene: -; abundance: -; CDR3aa: CAISVGNTIYF; CDR3nt: TGTGCCATCAGTGTGGGAAACACCATATATTTT
v_gene: TRBV10-2; j_gene: TRBJ1-5; d_gene: -; abundance: -; CDR3aa: CASSESWTVYSNQPQHF; CDR3nt: TGCGCCAGCAGTGAGTCTTGGACAGTTTATAGCAATCAGCCCCAGCATTTT
v_gene: TRBV7-9; j_gene: TRBJ2-4; d_gene: -; abundance: -; CDR3aa: CASSLRAGESIQYF; CDR3nt: TGTGCCAGCAGCCTTCGGGCAGGGGAGAGCATTCAGTACTTC
v_gene: TRBV11-3; j_gene: TRBJ2-5; d_gene: -; abundance: -; CDR3aa: CASSSVGDEGETQYF; CDR3nt: TGTGCCAGCAGCAGTGTCGGGGACGAGGGGGAGACCCAGTACTTC
v_gene: TRBV5-1; j_gene: TRBJ1-5; d_gene: -; abundance: many; CDR3aa: CASSLDSGDQPQHF; CDR3nt: TGCGCCAGCAGCTTGGACAGTGGAGATCAGCCCCAGCATTTT
v_gene: TRBV9; j_gene: TRBJ2-5; d_gene: -; abundance: -; CDR3aa: CASNRDGATAETQYF; CDR3nt: TGTGCCAGCAATCGGGACGGGGCGACCGCGGAGACCCAGTACTTC
v_gene: TRBV4-2; j_gene: TRBJ2-5; d_gene: TRBD2; abundance: -; CDR3aa: CASSLHGRAGETQYF; CDR3nt: TGTGCCAGCAGCCTCCACGGGAGGGCGGGAGAGACCCAGTACTTC
v_gene: TRBV20-1; j_gene: TRBJ2-1; d_gene: TRBD2; abundance: -; CDR3aa: CSAGSREGLPRNEQFF; CDR3nt: TGCAGTGCTGGGAGCCGGGAGGGCCTTCCGCGCAATGAGCAGTTCTTC
v_gene: TRBV3-1; j_gene: TRBJ1-1; d_gene: TRBD1; abundance: few; CDR3aa: CASSQPGQGAQAFF; CDR3nt: TGTGCCAGCAGCCAGCCGGGACAGGGGGCCCAGGCTTTCTTT
v_gene: TRBV19; j_gene: TRBJ1-5; d_gene: -; abundance: -; CDR3aa: CASSMREQPQHF; CDR3nt: TGTGCCAGTAGTATGAGGGAACAGCCCCAGCATTTT
v_gene: TRBV5-1; j_gene: TRBJ2-7; d_gene: TRBD2; abundance: many; CDR3aa: CASSLASGGIYEQYF; CDR3nt: TGCGCCAGCAGCTTGGCTTCGGGAGGGATATACGAGCAGTACTTC